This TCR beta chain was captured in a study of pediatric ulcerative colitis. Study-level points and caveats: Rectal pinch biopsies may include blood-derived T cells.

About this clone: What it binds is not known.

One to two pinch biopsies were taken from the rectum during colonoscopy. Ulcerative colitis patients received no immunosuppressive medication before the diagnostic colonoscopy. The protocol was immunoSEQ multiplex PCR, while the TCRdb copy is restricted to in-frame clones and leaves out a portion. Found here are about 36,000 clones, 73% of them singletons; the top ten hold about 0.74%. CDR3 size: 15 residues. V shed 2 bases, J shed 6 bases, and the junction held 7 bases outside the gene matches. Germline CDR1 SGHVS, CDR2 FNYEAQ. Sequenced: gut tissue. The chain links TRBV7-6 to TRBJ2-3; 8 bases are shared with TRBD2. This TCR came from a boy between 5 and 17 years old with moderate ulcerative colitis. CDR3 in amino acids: CASSLRGGIPDTQYF. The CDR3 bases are TGTGCCAGCAGCTTACGGGGGGGGATCCCCGATACGCAGTATTTT.